This T cell receptor beta chain originates from a study of CD8+CD57+ T cells in acquired aplastic anemia. Across the whole study: The DNA of sorted CD4+ and CD8+ cells averaged approximately 3.2 ug.

It was genomic DNA that served as the template for profiling TCR beta VDJ and CDR3. TCRdb reprocessed the reads with MiXCR, giving one entry per CDR3 protein. The sample lists about 190,000 distinct CDR3 sequences; over 60% were seen once. Study-wide findings and caveats: Both patients and controls carried the same twenty-nine CD8+ CDR3 sequences.

Notes on this clonotype: What it binds is not known. Since a much larger clone is just one base distant, this may be a read error.

The specimen was sorted CD4+, CD8+, or CD8+CD57+ T cells (not recorded which) from PBMCs. This receptor was identified in a human donor with severe aplastic anemia or a healthy control (not recorded which).

CDR3 amino acids: CASRLGKSAYNEQLF. The CDR3 DNA follows: TGTGCCAGCAGGCTAGGGAAATCTGCCTACAATGAGCAGCTCTTC. The chain joins TRBV11-2 to TRBJ2-1, with D hard to call. The CDR3 runs to 15 residues. Germline-derived CDR1 and CDR2 are SGHAT and FQNNGV.